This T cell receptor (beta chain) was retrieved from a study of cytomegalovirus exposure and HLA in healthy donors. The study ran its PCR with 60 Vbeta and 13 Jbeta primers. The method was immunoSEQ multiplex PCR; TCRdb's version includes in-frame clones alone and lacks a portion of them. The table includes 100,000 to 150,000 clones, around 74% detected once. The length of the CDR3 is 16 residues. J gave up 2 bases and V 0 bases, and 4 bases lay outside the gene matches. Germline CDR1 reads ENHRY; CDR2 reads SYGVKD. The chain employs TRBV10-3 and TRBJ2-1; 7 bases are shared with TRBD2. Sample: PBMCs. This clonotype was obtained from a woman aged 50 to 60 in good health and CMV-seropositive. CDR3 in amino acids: CAISESVGGAYNEQFF. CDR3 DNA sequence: TGTGCCATCAGTGAGTCGGTGGGGGGGGCCTACAATGAGCAGTTCTTC.